This T cell receptor (beta chain) was documented in a study of cytomegalovirus exposure and HLA in healthy donors (dated by TCRdb to 2016 to 2017). Regarding the study in general: According to an earlier analysis of a few hundred of the donors, 150 million to 200 million T cells yielded 117 million unique TCR beta sequences and 250 to 350 Gb of sequence data. The study aimed to test whether cataloging public T cell receptors could reveal signatures of past pathogen exposure. Rather than using new phenotypic data, the later analysis identified candidate immune exposures from TCR beta sequences and from how often those sequences occurred across donors. A later genetic analysis took genome-wide SNP genotypes for about three fifths of the 666 donors and used that subset as a discovery cohort. Every repertoire in the discovery cohort had been generated on one and the same sequencing platform. The T cell repertoires of 670 or so subjects were profiled by immunosequencing and related to cytomegalovirus serostatus. Of the roughly 400 genotyped donors, approximately 83% fell in the genetic ancestry cluster associated with self-reported Caucasian donors. A separate validation cohort of approximately 120 different subjects was used in addition to the 666-subject first cohort. Roughly 300 gigabases of sequencing data and approximately 93 million unique TCR sequences were included in an early release covering around 600 HLA-typed donors. To study patterns of TCR occurrence, a later analysis re-analyzed previously published TCR beta repertoires from around 670 donors and added high-resolution HLA genotyping. HLA typing included class I and class II loci at four-digit resolution. Because of strong linkage in the cohort, 4 to 6 DR-DQ haplotypes were treated as single units for association and clustering. High-throughput TCR immunosequencing, statistical association of individual TCRs with disease status, and machine learning were combined to predict cytomegalovirus infection status. Among around 400 genotyped donors of the cohort, an average of roughly 230,000 unique TCR beta nucleotide sequences was sequenced per donor, of which about 18% were non-productive. The number of typed donors differed by locus: roughly 629-630 for A, B, C, DRB1 and DQB1; some 500 for DQA1; fewer than 610 for DPA1; and about 450 for DPB1. An earlier analysis of 500 to 750 of the donors applied high-throughput TCR beta sequencing to assess whether each TCR beta V gene segment acted as functional or pseudogenic. Donor age, sex, ethnicity and CMV serostatus were compiled together with the repertoire data. Points the paper makes about the study in general: An earlier analysis of approximately 500 of the donors showed that most TCR beta V segments appeared in productive rearrangements either about 87% or about 30% of the time, which broadly matched IMGT annotations. In a later analysis, several top co-occurrence clusters were reported to appear linked to parvovirus B19, influenza, CMV and Epstein-Barr virus. Cytomegalovirus status was reported to be diagnosed by the classifier with high specificity and sensitivity in both the original and validation cohorts. In a later genetic analysis, a missense DCLRE1C variant was associated with V-gene and J-gene trimming of TCR beta chains, and the association was replicated in an independent cohort. A later analysis found that HLA-associated TCR beta chains were more clonally expanded and had lower generation probabilities than equally common non-associated chains. In a later analysis, more than 15,000 TCR beta sequences were associated with specific HLA alleles at a false discovery rate of 0.05. In a later analysis, the rate of TCR association differed among HLA loci, with DRB1 alleles having the most associated TCRs and HLA-C alleles having the fewest. A further reported finding was that TCR beta sequences accurately predicted the HLA-A and HLA-B alleles for most subjects in the first cohort. Because counts were too low, around 17 rarely observed V segments, including chromosome 9 orphons, were left out of the earlier analysis of a few hundred of the donors. In this cohort, only TCR beta chains were sequenced, and detectable features were limited by the absence of alpha or paired-chain data. Because some donors lacked HLA typing at each locus, the association tests relied only on the typed subset. In a later genetic analysis, fewer N-insertions in productive TCRs were reported among donors in an Asian-associated ancestry cluster than the roughly 640-donor mean. Correlated functional status among segregating V segments might reflect linkage disequilibrium, but an unknown experimental factor could not be ruled out. Because the 87-base-pair reads could not distinguish some IMGT-functional V segments, including TRBV6-2 and TRBV6-3, those segments were excluded. The authors suggested that the approach could potentially be extended to other disease states and immunological phenotypes. A cluster of highly shared sequence variants was judged likely to be a technical artifact of the sequencing pipeline. Sequencing depth was assumed to be roughly uniform across donors in the presence/absence analyses, though that assumption may not hold. A total of 150 to 200 TCR beta chains were listed by the study as associated with cytomegalovirus. When HLA alleles, especially DR and DQ, strongly co-occurred, attributing TCR associations to individual alleles was difficult. Immune exposure information for the cohort was limited to CMV serostatus. Most TCR sequences were seen in very few donors, while some public TCRs were found in many individuals. In a later analysis, most CMV-associated TCR beta chains were found to appear HLA-restricted, with HLA associations seemingly driven largely by CMV exposure. In vitro tests confirmed that a few of the cytomegalovirus-associated TCR beta chains recognize cytomegalovirus antigens.

Measured from the cysteine to the phenylalanine, the CDR3 is 14 residues long. Kept here is only the CDR3 DNA, which spans 42 bases and is read in frame from base 1. The junction shows trimming of 0 bases on V and 0 bases on J, plus 6 bases between the germline ends. Per the germline V gene, SGDLS is the CDR1 and YYNGEE is the CDR2. Of note for this clone: The specificity of this receptor is unknown. The record has no base qualities; no much larger clone is one base away.

The cohort was made up of about 610 healthy bone marrow donors. At the time of sampling, all cohort members were nominally healthy, though unrecorded immune exposures were likely present. The donor was CMV seronegative and belonged to the group of 380 or so seronegative cohort members. Each donor provided a peripheral blood sample, and peripheral blood mononuclear cells were used for TCR beta sequencing. The Qiagen DNeasy Blood Extraction Kit was used to extract genomic DNA from the blood cell samples. The library was generated by the immunoSEQ multiplex PCR assay. The multiplex PCR relied on a mix of 60 forward primers for TCR Vbeta segments and 13 reverse primers for TCR Jbeta segments. A multiplex PCR assay on genomic DNA amplified the CDR3 region of rearranged TCR beta genes. Amplified TCR beta libraries were sequenced as 87-base-pair reads on the Illumina HiSeq System. The study's processing was this. A later analysis tallied roughly 80 million unique TCR beta chains across the 640 or so repertoires, and 10 million to 11 million of those chains were shared by two or more donors. Raw reads were error-corrected and collapsed into unique sequences by a nearest-neighbor algorithm in which closely related sequences were merged to remove PCR and sequencing errors. Alignment of CDR3 sequences to IMGT reference sequences was used to assign V, D and J gene segments. Each retained sequence needed at least a six-nucleotide match to both a V gene segment and a J gene segment. A rearrangement was called productive if the CDR3 had no stop codons and remained in frame with V and J, and every other rearrangement was called non-productive. CDR3 was defined by IMGT convention, running from the second conserved V-encoded cysteine to the conserved J-encoded phenylalanine. In an earlier analysis of 550 to 650 of the donors, sequences lacking an unambiguous match to a single V gene segment were excluded. An earlier analysis of a few hundred of the donors called V segments functional above 56.7% productive rearrangements and segregating when the between-donor standard deviation exceeded 5%. A statistical classification framework was built to diagnose cytomegalovirus status from the catalog of TCR beta chain sequences. In a later analysis, V and J genes were assigned by comparing TCR nucleotide sequences against IMGT/GENE-DB human TR gene sequences. Using the TCRdist pipeline, a later analysis assigned CDR3 sequences along with most-parsimonious VDJ recombination scenarios. A later analysis defined each TCR beta chain by its CDR3 amino acid sequence plus V-gene family, and excluded reads lacking a unique V-gene family. As a way to deal with suspected cross-contamination and a sequencing artifact, a later analysis dropped more than 500 nucleotide sequences that were highly shared and had low generation probability. In a later analysis, a clonal expansion index was calculated for each public chain from normalized within-repertoire ranks of inferred template counts. In a later analysis, generation probabilities were computed with a VDJ recombination model fitted to out-of-frame rearrangements, and the resulting probabilities were checked against IGoR. In a later analysis, TCR-TCR, TCR-HLA and TCR-CMV co-occurrence was scored with hypergeometric tests, and a repertoire-size bias correction was applied to TCR pairs. False discovery rates were estimated in a later analysis by permuting HLA or CMV assignments 20 times. A later analysis grouped co-occurring TCRs with DBSCAN, adding TCRdist sequence similarity when clustering within HLA-allele-positive subsets. Repertoires with fewer than 30,000 or more than 120,000 public chains were left out of co-occurrence clustering, as were about 5 repertoires with anomalous nucleotide sharing. This is the immuneACCESS table as TCRdb keeps it, with only in-frame sequences that have V and J called. A part of the clones is gone; compared with another copy, unresolved V genes explain less than half, and the rest is unexplained. V, J and clone size were drawn from that table, and D and trimming were deduced from the DNA. The sample profile shows approximately 140,000 clones; around 79% of them were found once. Approximately 0.97% of the sample is in the top ten clones.

Sequencing was carried out using PBMCs. The rearrangement combines TRBV9 with TRBJ1-1; the D gene lacks a confident call. The clonotype comes from a man aged 18 to 29 in good health and CMV-seronegative. The nucleotide sequence reads TGTGCCAGCAGCGTAGGGGCGCTGAACACTGAAGCTTTCTTT. Its protein is CASSVGALNTEAFF.